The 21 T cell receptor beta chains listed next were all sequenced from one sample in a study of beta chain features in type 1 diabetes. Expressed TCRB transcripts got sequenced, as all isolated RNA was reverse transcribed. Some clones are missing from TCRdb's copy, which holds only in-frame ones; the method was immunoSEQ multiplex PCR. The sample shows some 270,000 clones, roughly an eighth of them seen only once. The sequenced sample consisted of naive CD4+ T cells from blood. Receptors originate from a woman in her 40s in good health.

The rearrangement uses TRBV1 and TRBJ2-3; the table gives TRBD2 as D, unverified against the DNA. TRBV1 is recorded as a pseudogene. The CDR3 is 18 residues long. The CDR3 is CTSAPGLAGGLRTDTQYF. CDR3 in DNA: TGCACCAGCGCACCAGGACTAGCGGGGGGGCTTCGCACAGATACGCAGTATTTT.

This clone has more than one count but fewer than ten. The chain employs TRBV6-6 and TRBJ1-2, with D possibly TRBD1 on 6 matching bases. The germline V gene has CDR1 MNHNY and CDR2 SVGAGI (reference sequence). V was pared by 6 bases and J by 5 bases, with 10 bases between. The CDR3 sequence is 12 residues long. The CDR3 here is CASRQGVYGYTF. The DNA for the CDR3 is TGTGCCAGCAGACAGGGCGTTTATGGCTACACCTTC.

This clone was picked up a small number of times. The CDR3 DNA reads as TGTGCCAGCAGTTTATTCGCGTTCTATGAGCAGTTCTTC. It encodes CASSLFAFYEQFF. This sequence joins TRBV27 and TRBJ2-1; D is undetermined. CDR3 length: 13 amino acids. Germline lookup yields CDR1 MNHEY and CDR2 SMNVEV (reference sequence). Trimming removed 1 base at V and 8 bases at J, with 9 bases between.

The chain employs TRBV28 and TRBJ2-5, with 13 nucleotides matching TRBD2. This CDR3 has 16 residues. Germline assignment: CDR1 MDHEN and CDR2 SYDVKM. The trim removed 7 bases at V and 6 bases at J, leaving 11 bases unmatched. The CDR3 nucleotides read TGTGCCAGCATCGGAGGACTAGCGGGGGTGGTAAAGACCCAGTACTTC. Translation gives CASIGGLAGVVKTQYF.

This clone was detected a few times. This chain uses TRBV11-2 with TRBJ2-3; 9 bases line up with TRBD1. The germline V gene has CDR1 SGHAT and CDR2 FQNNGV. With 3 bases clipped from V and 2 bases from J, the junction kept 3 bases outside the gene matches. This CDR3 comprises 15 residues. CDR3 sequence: CASSFTGGATDTQYF. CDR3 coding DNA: TGTGCCAGCAGCTTTACAGGGGGCGCCACAGATACGCAGTATTTT.

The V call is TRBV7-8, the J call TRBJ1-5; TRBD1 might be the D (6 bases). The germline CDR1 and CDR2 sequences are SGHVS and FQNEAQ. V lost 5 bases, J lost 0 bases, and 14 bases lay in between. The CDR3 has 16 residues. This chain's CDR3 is CASSKSTGYSNQPQHF. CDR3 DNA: TGTGCCAGCAGCAAGTCGACAGGTTATAGCAATCAGCCCCAGCATTTT.

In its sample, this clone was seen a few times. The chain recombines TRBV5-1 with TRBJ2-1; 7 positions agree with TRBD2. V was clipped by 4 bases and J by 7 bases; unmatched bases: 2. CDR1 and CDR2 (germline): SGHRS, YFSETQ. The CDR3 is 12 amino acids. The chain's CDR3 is CASSGTTNEQFF. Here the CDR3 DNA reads TGCGCCAGCAGCGGGACTACTAATGAGCAGTTCTTC.

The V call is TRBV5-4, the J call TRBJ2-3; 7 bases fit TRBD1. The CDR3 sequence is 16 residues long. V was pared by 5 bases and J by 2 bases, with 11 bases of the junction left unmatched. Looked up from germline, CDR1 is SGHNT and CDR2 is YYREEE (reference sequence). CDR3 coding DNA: TGTGCCAGCAGTCGGGACAACAGGGGATCCACAGATACGCAGTATTTT. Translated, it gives CASSRDNRGSTDTQYF.

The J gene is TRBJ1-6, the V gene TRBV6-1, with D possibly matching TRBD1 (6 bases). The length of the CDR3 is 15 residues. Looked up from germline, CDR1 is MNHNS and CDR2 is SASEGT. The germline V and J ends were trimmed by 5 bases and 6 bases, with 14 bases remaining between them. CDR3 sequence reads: CASSPRTVLNSPLHF. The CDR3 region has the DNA TGTGCCAGCAGTCCCCGGACAGTGCTTAATTCACCCCTCCACTTT.

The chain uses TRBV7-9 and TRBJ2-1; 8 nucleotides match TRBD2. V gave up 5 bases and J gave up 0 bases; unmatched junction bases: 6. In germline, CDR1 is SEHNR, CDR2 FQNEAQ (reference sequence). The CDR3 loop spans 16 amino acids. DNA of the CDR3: TGTGCCAGCAGCCCGGGGGGGGCCCTCTCCTACAATGAGCAGTTCTTC. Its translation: CASSPGGALSYNEQFF. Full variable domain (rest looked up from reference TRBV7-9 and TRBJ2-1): DTGVSQNPRHKITKRGQNVTFRCDPISEHNRLYWYRQTLGQGPEFLTYFQNEAQLEKSRLLSDRFSAERPKGSFSTLEIQRTEQGDSAMYLCASSPGGALSYNEQFFGPGTRLTVL.

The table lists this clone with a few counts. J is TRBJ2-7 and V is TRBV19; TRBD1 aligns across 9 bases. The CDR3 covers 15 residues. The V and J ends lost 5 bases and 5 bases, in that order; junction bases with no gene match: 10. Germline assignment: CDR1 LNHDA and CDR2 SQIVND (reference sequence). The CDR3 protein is CASSDGTGRDDEQYF. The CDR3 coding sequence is TGTGCCAGTAGTGACGGGACAGGGAGGGACGACGAGCAGTACTTC.

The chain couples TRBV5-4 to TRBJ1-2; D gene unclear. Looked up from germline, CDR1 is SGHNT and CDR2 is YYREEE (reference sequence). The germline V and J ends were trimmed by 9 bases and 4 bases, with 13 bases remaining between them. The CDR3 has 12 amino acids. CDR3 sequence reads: CATARGGYGYTF. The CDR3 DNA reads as TGTGCCACCGCACGCGGCGGCTATGGCTACACCTTC.

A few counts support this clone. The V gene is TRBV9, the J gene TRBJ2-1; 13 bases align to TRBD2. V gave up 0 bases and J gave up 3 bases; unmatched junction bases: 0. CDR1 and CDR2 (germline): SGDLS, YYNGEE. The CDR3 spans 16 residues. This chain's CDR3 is CASSVGTSGGYNEQFF. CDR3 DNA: TGTGCCAGCAGCGTAGGGACTAGCGGGGGCTACAATGAGCAGTTCTTC.

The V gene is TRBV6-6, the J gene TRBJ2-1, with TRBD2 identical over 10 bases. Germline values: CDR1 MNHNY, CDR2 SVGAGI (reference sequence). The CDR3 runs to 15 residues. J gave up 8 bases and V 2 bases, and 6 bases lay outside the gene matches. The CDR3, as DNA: TGTGCCAGCAGTTACCCGGGACTAGCGTCTTATGAGCAGTTCTTC. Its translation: CASSYPGLASYEQFF.

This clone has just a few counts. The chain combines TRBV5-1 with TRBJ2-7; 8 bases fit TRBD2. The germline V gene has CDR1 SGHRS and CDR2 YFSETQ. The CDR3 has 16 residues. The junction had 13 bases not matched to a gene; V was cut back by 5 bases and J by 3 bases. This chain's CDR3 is CASSRGGGQRNYEQYF. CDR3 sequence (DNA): TGCGCCAGCAGTCGGGGCGGGGGGCAGCGAAACTACGAGCAGTACTTC. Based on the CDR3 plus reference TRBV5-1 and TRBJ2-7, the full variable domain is KAGVTQTPRYLIKTRGQQVTLSCSPISGHRSVSWYQQTPGQGLQFLFEYFSETQRNKGNFPGRFSGRQFSNSRSEMNVSTLELGDSALYLCASSRGGGQRNYEQYFGPGTRLTVT.

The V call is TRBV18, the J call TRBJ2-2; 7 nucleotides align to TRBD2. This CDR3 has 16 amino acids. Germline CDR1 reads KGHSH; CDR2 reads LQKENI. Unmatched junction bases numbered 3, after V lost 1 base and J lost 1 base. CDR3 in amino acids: CASSPQERGNTGELFF. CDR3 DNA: TGTGCCAGCTCACCACAAGAGCGGGGGAACACCGGGGAGCTGTTTTTT. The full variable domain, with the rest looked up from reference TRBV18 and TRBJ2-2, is NAGVMQNPRHLVRRRGQEARLRCSPMKGHSHVYWYRQLPEEGLKFMVYLQKENIIDESGMPKERFSAEFPKEGPSILRIQQVVRGDSAAYFCASSPQERGNTGELFFGEGSRLTVL.

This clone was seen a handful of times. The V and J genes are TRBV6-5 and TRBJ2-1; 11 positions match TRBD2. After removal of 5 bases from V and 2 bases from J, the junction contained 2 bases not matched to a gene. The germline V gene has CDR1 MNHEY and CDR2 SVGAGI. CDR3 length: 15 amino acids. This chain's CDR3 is CASSPSGGPYNEQFF. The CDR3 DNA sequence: TGTGCCAGCAGTCCTAGCGGGGGGCCCTACAATGAGCAGTTCTTC.

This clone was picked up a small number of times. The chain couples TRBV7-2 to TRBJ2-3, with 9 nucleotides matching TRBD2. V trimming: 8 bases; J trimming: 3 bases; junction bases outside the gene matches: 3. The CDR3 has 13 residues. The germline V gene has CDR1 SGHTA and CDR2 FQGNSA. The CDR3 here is CASRGGATDTQYF. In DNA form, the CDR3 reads TGTGCCAGCCGCGGGGGGGCAACAGATACGCAGTATTTT. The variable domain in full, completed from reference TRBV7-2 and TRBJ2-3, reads GAGVSQSPSNKVTEKGKDVELRCDPISGHTALYWYRQSLGQGLEFLIYFQGNSAPDKSGLPSDRFSAERTGGSVSTLTIQRTQQEDSAVYLCASRGGATDTQYFGPGTRLTVL.

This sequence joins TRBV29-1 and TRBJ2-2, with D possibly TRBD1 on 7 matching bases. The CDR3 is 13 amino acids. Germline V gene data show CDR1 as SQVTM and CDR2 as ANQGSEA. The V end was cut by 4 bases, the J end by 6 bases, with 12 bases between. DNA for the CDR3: TGCAGCGTTGCGGCGGGACAGCCCGGGGAGCTGTTTTTT. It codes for CSVAAGQPGELFF.

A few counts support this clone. In nucleotides, the CDR3 is TGTGCCTCTTCGGGGGACGACAATCAGCCCCAGCATTTT. This translates into CASSGDDNQPQHF. This chain links TRBV10-3 with TRBJ1-5; tentatively, D is TRBD1 (5 bases). The germline V and J ends were trimmed by 11 bases and 3 bases, with 14 bases remaining between them. There are 13 residues in the CDR3. In germline, CDR1 is ENHRY, CDR2 SYGVKD.

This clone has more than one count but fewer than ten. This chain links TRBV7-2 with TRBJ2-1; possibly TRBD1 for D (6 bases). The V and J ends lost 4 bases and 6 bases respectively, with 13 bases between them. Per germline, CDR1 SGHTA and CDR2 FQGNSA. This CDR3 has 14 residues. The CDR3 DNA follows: TGTGCCAGCAGCTCAAGACGGGACACCAATGAGCAGTTCTTC. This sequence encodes CASSSRRDTNEQFF.